This T cell receptor beta chain was recovered during a study of blood T cell repertoires in COVID-19. Across the whole study: Sites in the United States, Italy and Spain provided acute and convalescent COVID-19 samples.

CDR1 MNHEY and CDR2 SVGAGI come from the germline V gene. The CDR3 has 13 residues. V lost 5 bases, J lost 5 bases, and 7 bases lay in between. Some clones are missing from TCRdb's copy, which holds only in-frame ones; the method was immunoSEQ multiplex PCR. The table includes some 69,000 clones, around four fifths detected once. This TCR was sampled from a woman in her sixties or seventies with acute or convalescent COVID-19. The sample was peripheral blood. J is TRBJ1-6 and V is TRBV6-5; weak D call: TRBD1 (6 bases). CDR3 nucleotides: TGTGCCAGCAGTAGGACAGATAATTCACCCCTCCACTTT. Translating it yields CASSRTDNSPLHF.